These T cell receptor beta chains were read from a single sample in a study of shared clonotypes between healthy human individuals. Here immunoSEQ multiplex PCR was the method, and the copy in TCRdb shows in-frame clones only, minus some. The sample has a few million clones; less than 95% are singletons. The sample was naive CD4+ T cells from PBMCs. These TCRs come from a man younger than 30 in good health. Some clones in this sample may be carry-over from other donors' samples. Each CDR3 is given with its conserved first and last residue. A D gene is named only where the DNA matches it firmly. Size values are once, few and many counts, or a class for expanded clones, and some rows have none.

j_call clone_size v_call d_call cdr3_aa cdr3_nt
TRBJ1-4 NA TRBV28 TRBD1 CASSPRTGYNEKLFF TGTGCCAGCAGCCCGCGGACAGGGTATAATGAAAAACTGTTTTTT
TRBJ2-3 NA TRBV5-4 NA CASSSPTTTFQDTQYF TGTGCCAGCAGCTCACCTACTACCACGTTCCAGGATACGCAGTATTTT
TRBJ1-3 NA TRBV18 TRBD1 CASSPPGQGAHSGNTIYF TGTGCCAGCTCACCACCGGGACAGGGGGCGCATTCTGGAAACACCATATATTTT
TRBJ1-1 NA TRBV7-2 NA CASSQGVGTEAFF TGTGCCAGCAGCCAAGGAGTGGGCACTGAAGCTTTCTTT
TRBJ2-7 once TRBV5-5 NA CASSLGLGTRPPYEQYF TGTGCCAGCAGCTTGGGCCTCGGGACGCGGCCGCCCTACGAGCAGTACTTC
TRBJ2-1 NA TRBV5-1 TRBD1 CASSLGDSYSNEQFF TGCGCCAGCAGCTTGGGGGACAGCTATTCGAATGAGCAGTTCTTC
TRBJ1-2 NA TRBV19 TRBD1 CASSMGQGFGYTF TGTGCCAGTAGTATGGGACAGGGGTTCGGCTACACCTTC
TRBJ2-6 NA TRBV30 NA CARTGHSGANVLTF TGTGCCAGAACAGGACACTCTGGGGCCAACGTCCTGACTTTC
TRBJ2-5 NA TRBV9 NA CASSAYSFFNQETQYF TGTGCCAGCAGCGCCTACAGCTTTTTTAACCAAGAGACCCAGTACTTC
TRBJ2-1 NA TRBV9 NA CASSVGGGYYNEQFF TGTGCCAGCAGCGTAGGAGGTGGTTATTACAATGAGCAGTTCTTC
TRBJ2-7 NA TRBV28 NA CASSPLEVSYEQYF TGTGCCAGCAGTCCTCTTGAGGTCTCCTACGAGCAGTACTTC
TRBJ1-2 NA TRBV28 TRBD1 CASSPWRQPGGYGYTF TGTGCCAGCAGTCCCTGGAGACAGCCAGGGGGCTATGGCTACACCTTC
TRBJ2-5 NA TRBV7-3 NA CASSSSWGETQYF TGTGCCAGCAGCTCTTCATGGGGGGAGACCCAGTACTTC
TRBJ2-7 NA TRBV28 NA CASTLPDRTYEQYF TGTGCCAGCACCTTACCGGACAGAACCTACGAGCAGTACTTC
TRBJ2-1 NA TRBV30 NA CAWRVWITEQFF TGTGCCTGGAGGGTCTGGATTACTGAGCAGTTCTTC
TRBJ1-4 NA TRBV25-1 NA CASSDYGAANEKLFF TGTGCCAGCAGTGACTATGGGGCTGCTAATGAAAAACTGTTTTTT
TRBJ2-1 NA TRBV2 NA CASSAEHRLINNEQFF TGTGCCAGCAGCGCTGAGCACAGGCTCATCAACAATGAGCAGTTCTTC
TRBJ2-7 NA TRBV5-4 NA CASSSLKLGMDEQYF TGTGCCAGCAGCTCCCTCAAACTAGGCATGGACGAGCAGTACTTC
TRBJ2-2 NA TRBV5-6 NA CASSLFETPNTGELFF TGTGCCAGCAGCTTGTTCGAGACACCGAACACCGGGGAGCTGTTTTTT
TRBJ2-3 NA TRBV27 NA CASSFRRGPTDTQYF TGTGCCAGCAGTTTTCGGCGAGGCCCCACAGATACGCAGTATTTT
TRBJ2-5 NA TRBV28 TRBD2 CASSHTLARPETQYF TGTGCCAGCAGCCATACACTAGCGAGGCCGGAGACCCAGTACTTC
TRBJ2-5 once TRBV28 NA CASSSPGVETQYF TGTGCCAGCAGTTCCCCAGGGGTTGAGACCCAGTACTTC
TRBJ2-5 once TRBV9 NA CASSVDLGSQETQYF TGTGCCAGCAGCGTCGACCTCGGGAGTCAAGAGACCCAGTACTTC
TRBJ1-1 NA TRBV7-2 NA CASSLYSGFAAEAFF TGTGCCAGCAGCTTGTACAGTGGCTTTGCCGCTGAAGCTTTCTTT
TRBJ2-1 NA TRBV5-8 NA CASSYQPGDEQFF TGTGCCAGCAGCTACCAACCGGGAGATGAGCAGTTCTTC
TRBJ2-1 NA TRBV30 NA CAWSRLGSYNEQFF TGTGCCTGGAGTCGGCTAGGATCCTACAATGAGCAGTTCTTC
TRBJ1-1 NA TRBV5-1 TRBD1 CASSLNRGGTEAFF TGCGCCAGCAGCTTGAACAGGGGTGGAACTGAAGCTTTCTTT
TRBJ1-4 NA TRBV5-4 TRBD1 CASSLGTGFNEKLFF TGTGCCAGCAGCTTGGGGACAGGGTTTAATGAAAAACTGTTTTTT
TRBJ2-2 NA TRBV10-1 NA CASKPGAHTGELFF TGCGCCAGCAAACCAGGGGCCCACACCGGGGAGCTGTTTTTT
TRBJ2-5 NA TRBV10-3 TRBD2 CAISELGGETQYF TGTGCCATCAGTGAGCTGGGGGGGGAGACCCAGTACTTC
TRBJ1-4 NA TRBV28 TRBD1 CASSWGTANEKLFF TGTGCCAGCAGTTGGGGGACAGCTAATGAAAAACTGTTTTTT
TRBJ2-3 NA TRBV5-1 TRBD2 CASSPGGASGGKDF TGCGCCAGCAGCCCAGGGGGGGCTAGCGGGGGTAAGGATTTT
TRBJ2-1 NA TRBV7-7 NA CASSRFGDYNEQFF TGTGCCAGCAGCCGCTTTGGGGACTACAATGAGCAGTTCTTC
TRBJ1-1 NA TRBV5-6 NA CASSPLQSMNTEAFF TGTGCCAGCAGCCCCCTACAGAGCATGAACACTGAAGCTTTCTTT
TRBJ2-3 NA TRBV29-1 NA CSVARLAADTQYF TGCAGCGTTGCACGTCTAGCAGCAGATACGCAGTATTTT
TRBJ2-1 NA TRBV19 NA CASSNLLGLGNEQFF TGTGCCAGTAGTAACCTCCTCGGGTTAGGCAATGAGCAGTTCTTC
TRBJ1-4 NA TRBV28 NA CASRRERANEKLFF TGTGCCAGCAGACGAGAGAGAGCTAATGAAAAACTGTTTTTT
TRBJ1-1 NA TRBV28 NA CASRDSFRNTEAFF TGTGCCAGCAGGGACTCCTTCCGGAACACTGAAGCTTTCTTT
TRBJ1-2 NA TRBV5-1 TRBD1 CASSLDRIDGYTF TGCGCCAGCAGTCTGGACAGGATAGATGGCTACACCTTC
TRBJ2-5 NA TRBV5-1 NA CASSLGGSYQETQYF TGCGCCAGCAGCTTGGGCGGCAGCTACCAAGAGACCCAGTACTTC
TRBJ1-5 once TRBV7-9 NA CASSFGGGQPQHF TGTGCCAGCAGCTTCGGGGGGGGTCAGCCCCAGCATTTT
TRBJ1-1 NA TRBV7-8 TRBD1 CASSLFRTGTPNTEAFF TGTGCCAGCAGCTTATTTAGGACAGGGACACCTAACACTGAAGCTTTCTTT
TRBJ2-7 NA TRBV7-7 NA CASSLFQGLVEQYF TGTGCCAGCAGCTTATTTCAGGGTTTGGTCGAGCAGTACTTC
TRBJ2-5 NA TRBV5-1 NA CASSFTFQETQYF TGCGCCAGCAGCTTCACCTTCCAAGAGACCCAGTACTTC
TRBJ1-5 once TRBV18 NA CASSPNVGPIYNQPQHF TGTGCCAGCTCACCAAATGTGGGTCCGATTTACAATCAGCCCCAGCATTTT
TRBJ2-7 NA TRBV11-2 NA CASSLEGGGPWYF TGTGCCAGCAGCTTAGAAGGAGGTGGGCCGTGGTACTTC
TRBJ2-3 NA TRBV9 NA CASSQQRGTDTQYF TGTGCCAGCAGCCAGCAAAGGGGCACAGATACGCAGTATTTT
TRBJ2-3 NA TRBV15 NA CATSSSFRSLDTQYF TGTGCCACCAGCAGCAGTTTTCGTAGTTTAGATACGCAGTATTTT
TRBJ2-3 NA TRBV9 NA CASSVGGVATDTQYF TGTGCCAGCAGCGTTGGGGGTGTAGCCACAGATACGCAGTATTTT
TRBJ1-5 NA TRBV6-1 NA CASSELAGADQPQHF TGTGCCAGCAGTGAATTGGCAGGGGCAGATCAGCCCCAGCATTTT
TRBJ2-5 NA TRBV20-1 NA CSALGETQYF TGCAGTGCCCTCGGTGAGACCCAGTACTTC
TRBJ2-1 NA TRBV7-9 TRBD2 CASSVGSTSGSYNEQFF TGTGCCAGCAGCGTCGGATCGACTAGCGGGAGCTACAATGAGCAGTTCTTC
TRBJ2-7 NA TRBV21-1 NA CASSKARLAGHEQYF TGTGCCAGCAGCAAAGCCCGGCTAGCGGGACACGAGCAGTACTTC
TRBJ2-1 NA TRBV18 NA CASSPAVGSYNEQFF TGTGCCAGCTCACCAGCGGTAGGATCCTACAATGAGCAGTTCTTC
TRBJ2-1 NA TRBV18 TRBD2 CASSPPGSGAYNEQFF TGTGCCAGCTCACCACCCGGTAGCGGGGCCTACAATGAGCAGTTCTTC
TRBJ2-7 NA TRBV28 NA CASTRTPYEQYF TGTGCCAGCACGCGTACTCCCTACGAGCAGTACTTC
TRBJ1-1 once TRBV11-2 TRBD1 CASSFRDRGTSAEAFF TGTGCCAGCAGCTTCCGGGACAGGGGGACCTCCGCTGAAGCTTTCTTT